The 24 T cell receptor beta chains reported below all come from one sample, sequenced in a study of spatial heterogeneity in lung cancer. Time point of the sample: sample taken at primary tumor resection. For these receptors, no antigen is known. Overall study findings and caveats: Counts of expanded alpha and beta TCRs within tumors tracked the tumor nonsynonymous mutation count.

TCRdb reprocessed the 5' RACE reads via MiXCR and lists one record per CDR3 protein. The table has thousands of distinct CDR3 sequences, approximately 8.2% seen once. The sample consisted of lung tumor tissue, taken at surgery. These receptors originate from a male donor with early-stage non-small cell lung cancer.

This clonotype was recorded many times. This sequence joins TRBV5-4 and TRBJ2-5, with 7 positions matching TRBD2. The CDR3 is made up of 13 amino acids. The J segment lost 5 bases and the V segment lost 0 bases, leaving 1 base of the junction unmatched. CDR1 and CDR2 from the germline V gene are SGHNT and YYREEE (reference sequence). CDR3 in DNA: TGTGCCAGCAGCTTGGCCGGGGGGGAGACCCAGTACTTC. Translation: CASSLAGGETQYF.

This clonotype is medium-sized within its sample. V and J are TRBV5-4 and TRBJ2-1, with 8 bases that match TRBD2. The CDR3 runs 15 residues. V was pared by 3 bases and J by 6 bases, with 8 bases of the junction left unmatched. The germline gives CDR1 SGHNT, CDR2 YYREEE (reference sequence). The CDR3 DNA is TGTGCCAGCAGCTACGAGCGGGAGCTTGGCAATGAGCAGTTCTTC. Translated, it gives CASSYERELGNEQFF.

Notes on this clonotype: One base away lies a much larger clone, so this may be a sequencing read error. This rearrangement joins TRBV4-2 to TRBJ2-7, with a possible D match to TRBD2 (6 bases). In germline, CDR1 is LGHNA, CDR2 YNFKEQ. The CDR3 consists of 16 residues. The CDR3 DNA reads TGTGCCAGCAGCCCCCAGGCGGGAACCCTCTCCTACAAGCAGTACTTC. The encoded protein is CASSPQAGTLSYKQYF.

This clonotype is medium-sized in the sample. This chain joins TRBV2 and TRBJ2-7; possible D gene TRBD1, 6 bases. The CDR3 is 14 amino acids. V was trimmed by 2 bases and J by 4 bases, leaving 12 bases between them. Germline V CDR1 and CDR2: SNHLY, FYNNEI. CDR3 residues: CASSEQGILYEQYF. CDR3 coding DNA: TGTGCCAGCAGTGAACAGGGGATACTATACGAGCAGTACTTC.

By sample fraction, this clonotype is medium-sized. The J gene is TRBJ1-2, the V gene TRBV20-1; D is unclear. There are 15 residues in the CDR3. V was trimmed by 3 bases and J by 3 bases, leaving 17 bases between them. The germline CDR1 and CDR2 sequences are DFQATT and SNEGSKA (reference sequence). The CDR3 loop is CSASGSGSLYYGYTF. CDR3 DNA: TGCAGTGCTAGTGGTAGTGGCAGCCTCTACTATGGCTACACCTTC.

This clonotype was counted between two and nine times. This sequence joins TRBV5-1 and TRBJ1-1; D remains ambiguous. The germline gives CDR1 SGHRS, CDR2 YFSETQ. The CDR3 has 14 residues. V gave up 2 bases and J gave up 3 bases, with 11 bases separating them. The DNA of the CDR3 is TGCGCCAGCAGCTTTGACGGACGGGACACTGAAGCTTTCTTT. It encodes CASSFDGRDTEAFF.

The genes are TRBV18 and TRBJ2-5, with a weak D call TRBD2 (5 bases). V was cut by 6 bases and J by 8 bases, with 19 bases left in between. The CDR3 spans 14 residues. CDR1 and CDR2 (germline): KGHSH, LQKENI. Here the CDR3 reads CASSRKDSPATQYF. The CDR3 DNA reads as TGTGCCAGCTCCCGAAAGGACTCACCTGCCACCCAGTACTTC.

The rearrangement uses TRBV28 and TRBJ2-5, with TRBD2 identical over 7 bases. The CDR3 has 16 amino acids. V shed 6 bases, J shed 5 bases, and the junction held 15 bases outside the gene matches. Germline V gene data show CDR1 as MDHEN and CDR2 as SYDVKM. As DNA, the CDR3 is TGTGCCAGCAGCCCCTCGACTAGCTGGTACGGGGAGACCCAGTACTTC. Translation gives CASSPSTSWYGETQYF.

By share, this clonotype counts as medium-sized (0.01 to 0.1%). The chain joins TRBV5-1 to TRBJ2-5, with D maybe TRBD2 (6 bases). CDR1 and CDR2 from the germline V gene are SGHRS and YFSETQ. The CDR3 has 15 residues. Trimming stripped 0 bases from V and 0 bases from J, with 9 bases between. The CDR3 DNA sequence: TGCGCCAGCAGCTTGGCTGGGGGGTACCAAGAGACCCAGTACTTC. Protein sequence: CASSLAGGYQETQYF.

In this sample, this clonotype is medium-sized. J is TRBJ1-1 and V is TRBV7-3; the D is unclear. The germline gives CDR1 SGHTA, CDR2 FQGTGA. This CDR3 has 13 residues. With 2 bases removed from V and 2 bases from J, the gap between germline ends came to 6 bases. The CDR3 DNA sequence: TGTGCCAGCAGCTTAGGGGAAAACACTGAAGCTTTCTTT. Translating it yields CASSLGENTEAFF. The entire variable domain, with the rest obtained from reference TRBV7-3 and TRBJ1-1, is as follows: GAGVSQTPSNKVTEKGKYVELRCDPISGHTALYWYRQSLGQGPEFLIYFQGTGAADDSGLPNDRFFAVRPEGSVSTLKIQRTERGDSAVYLCASSLGENTEAFFGQGTRLTVV.

This clonotype has at least ten counts. The chain employs TRBV7-2 and TRBJ1-1; TRBD1 aligns across 8 bases. V shed 5 bases, J shed 10 bases, and the junction held 6 bases outside the gene matches. Germline lookup yields CDR1 SGHTA and CDR2 FQGNSA. This CDR3 region has 12 residues. CDR3 DNA sequence: TGTGCCAGCAGCCTCAGGACAGGGCCAGCTTTCTTT. This sequence encodes CASSLRTGPAFF.

This clonotype is medium-sized in the sample. The V gene is TRBV5-1, the J gene TRBJ2-5; TRBD2 is a possible D gene (7 bases). CDR3 length: 15 amino acids. Germline V gene lookup returns CDR1 SGHRS and CDR2 YFSETQ. The V gene lost 7 bases and the J gene lost 5 bases, with 21 bases spanning the gap. Written as DNA, the CDR3 is TGCGCCAGCCAAAGTGGGGGCGGGAGTACTGAGACCCAGTACTTC. It specifies CASQSGGGSTETQYF. The variable domain in full, with the rest retrieved from reference TRBV5-1 and TRBJ2-5, is KAGVTQTPRYLIKTRGQQVTLSCSPISGHRSVSWYQQTPGQGLQFLFEYFSETQRNKGNFPGRFSGRQFSNSRSEMNVSTLELGDSALYLCASQSGGGSTETQYFGPGTRLLVL.

This clonotype appeared many times. The V call is TRBV20-1, the J call TRBJ2-7, with 8 bases lining up with TRBD2. Germline V gene sequence: CDR1 DFQATT, CDR2 SNEGSKA (reference sequence). This CDR3 region has 14 residues. With V trimmed by 2 bases and J by 3 bases, 6 bases remained unmatched. The CDR3 DNA reads as TGCAGTGCTAGAAAAGCGGGAGCTTACTACGAGCAGTACTTC. Amino acid sequence: CSARKAGAYYEQYF.

By proportion, this clonotype is medium-sized (0.01 to 0.1%). V gene TRBV12-3 or TRBV12-4 combines with J gene TRBJ1-2; D remains ambiguous. V was trimmed by 4 bases and J by 4 bases, leaving 16 bases between them. This CDR3 has 15 amino acids. The DNA of the CDR3 is TGTGCCAGCAGTTCCGCACCGGGAAAGAGCTATGGCTACACCTTC. Translating it yields CASSSAPGKSYGYTF.

By its share, this clonotype is medium-sized. This chain uses TRBV4-3 with TRBJ2-1; D not certain. The CDR3 extends over 14 amino acids. Trimming took 1 base from V and 8 from J, leaving 12 bases between them. Germline-derived CDR1 and CDR2 are LGHNA and YSLEER. The CDR3 is CASSQGLSSDEQFF. Here the CDR3 DNA reads TGCGCCAGCAGCCAAGGCTTGTCGTCGGATGAGCAGTTCTTC.

This clonotype showed up many times. The rearrangement links TRBV5-6 to TRBJ2-2; 8 bases fit TRBD2. The CDR3 loop spans 17 amino acids. Looked up from germline, CDR1 is SGHDT and CDR2 is YYEEEE. V lost 4 bases, J lost 4 bases, and 12 bases stayed unmatched. The CDR3 DNA reads as TGTGCCAGCAGCCCCGAATTAGCGGGACGGGGCACCGGGGAGCTGTTTTTT. Protein sequence: CASSPELAGRGTGELFF.

By share, this clonotype ranks as medium-sized. The V gene is TRBV20-1, the J gene TRBJ2-3; D perhaps matches TRBD1 (5 bases). Germline loops: CDR1 DFQATT, CDR2 SNEGSKA (reference sequence). The CDR3 totals 13 residues. The V end lost 7 bases, the J end lost 2 bases, and 13 bases lay between the germline ends. This chain's CDR3 is CSGIDSPTDTQYF. In nucleotides, the CDR3 is TGCAGTGGAATTGACAGTCCCACAGATACGCAGTATTTT.

This clonotype is termed medium-sized. The chain joins TRBV6-1 to TRBJ1-4; D is possibly TRBD1 (6 bases). The CDR3 sequence is 13 residues long. CDR1 and CDR2 from the germline V gene are MNHNS and SASEGT. V was pared by 3 bases and J by 6 bases, with 8 bases between. In nucleotides, the CDR3 is TGTGCCAGCAGTGACCGACAGGATGAAAAACTGTTTTTT. This sequence encodes CASSDRQDEKLFF.

Judged by abundance, this clonotype is medium-sized. The chain joins TRBV6-6 to TRBJ2-5; D assignment may be TRBD1 or TRBD2 (7 bases each). V was shortened by 10 bases and J by 2 bases, with 14 bases between the two germline ends. The CDR3 contains 13 residues. The germline V gene has CDR1 MNHNY and CDR2 SVGAGI (reference sequence). The CDR3 nucleotides are TGTGCCACCCAGGGGGACTATCAAGAGACCCAGTACTTC. Amino acids: CATQGDYQETQYF.

This clonotype ranks as medium-sized. J is TRBJ1-6 and V is TRBV29-1; D perhaps matches TRBD1 (6 bases). Per germline, CDR1 SQVTM and CDR2 ANQGSEA. This CDR3 contains 13 residues. Trimming cost V 6 bases and J 7 bases, with 13 bases left between them. For the CDR3, the DNA is TGCAGCGTCCAGGGGAACATCAATTCACCCCTCCACTTT. This sequence encodes CSVQGNINSPLHF. Using reference TRBV29-1 and TRBJ1-6 for the parts outside the CDR3, the full variable domain is SAVISQKPSRDICQRGTSLTIQCQVDSQVTMMFWYRQQPGQSLTLIATANQGSEATYESGFVIDKFPISRPNLTFSTLTVSNMSPEDSSIYLCSVQGNINSPLHFGNGTRLTVT.

This clonotype was recorded at least ten times. CDR3 nucleotides: TGCGCCAGCAGCTTGTCTAGCGGCCAAGAGACCCAGTACTTC. It is translated as CASSLSSGQETQYF. The gene calls are TRBV5-1 and TRBJ2-5; the match to TRBD2 covers 7 bases. CDR1 and CDR2 (germline): SGHRS, YFSETQ. The CDR3 runs 14 residues. V lost 1 base to trimming and J lost 1 base; unmatched junction nucleotides: 1.

This clonotype counts as medium-sized. The rearrangement joins TRBV5-1 to TRBJ1-6; 7 nucleotides align to TRBD1. The CDR3 totals 14 residues. The trim removed 5 bases at V and 11 bases at J, leaving 10 bases unmatched. Germline-derived CDR1 and CDR2 are SGHRS and YFSETQ. The CDR3 DNA is TGCGCCAGCAGTTCGACAGGGAGTGAGACACCCCTCCACTTT. This sequence encodes CASSSTGSETPLHF.

In this sample, this clonotype turned up a few times. The V call is TRBV13, the J call TRBJ2-2; D remains unclear. This CDR3 region has 12 residues. With 0 bases removed from V and 4 bases from J, the gap between germline ends came to 0 bases. Germline CDR1 reads PRHDT; CDR2 reads FYEKMQ (reference sequence). The CDR3 region is CASSLGTGELFF. CDR3 in DNA: TGTGCCAGCAGCTTAGGCACCGGGGAGCTGTTTTTT.

This clonotype has a count of ten or more. The CDR3 protein is CASSYPPLQGRLNYGYTF. The CDR3 nucleotides read TGTGCCAGCAGTTATCCACCACTACAGGGGCGTCTTAACTATGGCTACACCTTC. The rearrangement joins TRBV6-2 or TRBV6-3 to TRBJ1-2; 7 bases agree with TRBD1. The CDR3 is 18 amino acids. The junction had 14 bases not matched to a gene; V was cut back by 3 bases and J by 1 base. Germline values: CDR1 MNHEY, CDR2 SVGEGT.